Included here is one T cell receptor (beta chain) sequence, with context. The antigen is undetermined. The V end lost 4 bases, the J end lost 0 bases, and 19 bases lay between the germline ends. This CDR3 is 17 amino acids long. Germline-derived CDR1 and CDR2 are SGHNT and YYREEE (reference sequence). Amplification used 60 Vbeta primers and 13 Jbeta primers. The table came from immunoSEQ multiplex PCR; TCRdb's copy has only in-frame clones and leaves some out. The sample shows 95,000 to 150,000 clones, over 60% of them seen only once. This record comes from a study of cytomegalovirus exposure and HLA in healthy donors. Overall study: Unique TCRs from HLA-typed donors, 65 million to 85 million of them, were held in an early data release.

Study-wide results and limits: Compared with the roughly 670-donor mean, an Asian-associated ancestry cluster reportedly had fewer N-insertions, according to a later analysis. Of the V segments, some could not be distinguished, including TRBV6-2 and TRBV6-3, and were excluded.

Sequencing was done on a sample of PBMCs. The gene calls are TRBV5-4 and TRBJ1-1; perhaps TRBD1 as D (6 bases). The clonotype originates from a woman aged 40-49 years in good health and CMV-seropositive. The CDR3 reads CASSPKGGVPLNTEAFF. The CDR3 DNA reads TGTGCCAGCAGCCCAAAGGGGGGGGTCCCCTTGAACACTGAAGCTTTCTTT. Full variable domain (outside the CDR3, taken from reference TRBV5-4 and TRBJ1-1): ETGVTQSPTHLIKTRGQQVTLRCSSQSGHNTVSWYQQALGQGPQFIFQYYREEENGRGNFPPRFSGLQFPNYSSELNVNALELDDSALYLCASSPKGGVPLNTEAFFGQGTRLTVV.